These 32 T cell receptor beta chains were sequenced from one sample in a study of blood T cells in healthy people across ages. Primers used in a second PCR of about 6 to 11 cycles were a sample-barcoded 5' primer and a J-beta primer mix. TCRdb called the 5' RACE reads again in MiXCR, with one record for every CDR3 protein. The sample carries 1,800,000 or so distinct CDR3 sequences, more than 35% recorded once. Sequencing was done on a sample of blood. The receptors shown here come from a human donor in good health.

This chain links TRBV27 with TRBJ2-5; TRBD2 might be the D (5 bases). CDR3 length: 17 amino acids. V gave up 4 bases and J gave up 5 bases, with 23 bases separating them. Germline V CDR1 and CDR2: MNHEY, SMNVEV (reference sequence). CDR3 amino acids: CASSSVRGRLWEETQYF. CDR3 DNA: TGTGCCAGCAGTTCAGTTCGAGGCAGGCTCTGGGAGGAGACCCAGTACTTC.

With respect to this clonotype: One base away lies a much larger clone, so this may be a sequencing read error. As the CDR3 is not closed by the conserved phenylalanine or tryptophan, this likely results from a read error. The V gene is TRBV7-9, the J gene TRBJ2-4; D not certain. CDR3 length: 15 residues. Germline-derived CDR1 and CDR2 are SEHNR and FQNEAQ (reference sequence). V dropped 5 bases and J dropped 3 bases, with 14 bases sitting between them. Written as DNA, the CDR3 is TGTGCCAGCAGCCCTCGGGTTATTGTCAAAAACATTCAGTACTGC. Its protein product is CASSPRVIVKNIQYC.

This clonotype was recorded only once. Mismatch with germline at one junction end may stem from a read error. This rearrangement joins TRBV4-2 to TRBJ2-5, with D possibly TRBD1 on 5 matching bases. The length of the CDR3 is 17 residues. Germline V gene data show CDR1 as LGHNA and CDR2 as YNFKEQ. CDR3 protein: CASSQASSLGAGEIQYF. CDR3 DNA sequence: TGTGCCAGCAGCCAGGCATCCTCACTTGGGGCAGGAGAGATCCAGTACTTC.

Only a few counts were recorded for this clonotype. The rearrangement joins TRBV7-9 to TRBJ1-2; D might be TRBD1 (5 bases). Germline values: CDR1 SEHNR, CDR2 FQNEAQ (reference sequence). With 1 base removed from V and 4 bases from J, the gap between germline ends came to 10 bases. The CDR3 extends over 14 amino acids. CDR3 nucleotides: TGTGCCAGCAGCTTAGATGACAGCCTCTATGGCTACACCTTC. Encoded protein: CASSLDDSLYGYTF. The variable domain in full, completed from reference TRBV7-9 and TRBJ1-2, reads DTGVSQNPRHKITKRGQNVTFRCDPISEHNRLYWYRQTLGQGPEFLTYFQNEAQLEKSRLLSDRFSAERPKGSFSTLEIQRTEQGDSAMYLCASSLDDSLYGYTFGSGTRLTVV.

This chain joins TRBV18 and TRBJ2-7; 7 nucleotides match TRBD2. With 3 bases clipped from V and 4 bases from J, the junction kept 6 bases outside the gene matches. CDR1 KGHSH and CDR2 LQKENI come from the germline V gene. The CDR3 covers 14 residues. The CDR3 DNA reads as TGTGCCAGCTCACCCGGGGGGAGTGGTTACGAGCAGTACTTC. Its translation is CASSPGGSGYEQYF.

This clonotype was found a few times. The genes are TRBV7-9 and TRBJ2-1, with D uncertain. Trimming left V 7 bases short and J 7 bases short, with 5 bases between. This CDR3 has 10 residues. The V gene's germline CDR1 is SEHNR and CDR2 FQNEAQ (reference sequence). In DNA form, the CDR3 reads TGTGCCAGCACGGGTAATGAGCAGTTCTTC. Translation: CASTGNEQFF.

This chain joins TRBV7-9 and TRBJ2-4; 9 bases are a match to TRBD2. CDR3 length: 18 amino acids. The junction had 15 bases not matched to a gene; V was cut back by 5 bases and J by 4 bases. Per the germline V gene, CDR1 is SEHNR and CDR2 is FQNEAQ (reference sequence). The CDR3 is CASSPPGRLAENKNIQYF. The CDR3 DNA follows: TGTGCCAGCAGCCCGCCGGGGAGACTAGCGGAAAATAAAAACATTCAGTACTTC.

This rearrangement joins TRBV6-2 or TRBV6-3 to TRBJ1-2; D gene uncertain. Germline CDR1 is MNHEY and CDR2 is SVGEGT. The CDR3 has 13 amino acids. The ends were cut back, 6 bases at V and 6 bases at J, with 14 bases in the middle. The chain's CDR3 is CASSFRRNHGYTF. The CDR3, as DNA: TGTGCCAGCAGCTTCAGGCGGAACCATGGCTACACCTTC.

The sample holds a few counts of this clonotype. This rearrangement joins TRBV14 to TRBJ2-5; no clear D gene. Trimming took 4 bases from V and 3 from J, leaving 12 bases between them. The CDR3 loop spans 14 amino acids. Germline values: CDR1 SGHDN, CDR2 FVKESK. This CDR3 reads CASSLLDRKETQYF. The CDR3, as DNA: TGTGCCAGCAGCCTTTTGGACCGAAAAGAGACCCAGTACTTC.

The CDR3 is CASSVDAVPGNQPQHF. As DNA, the CDR3 is TGTGCCAGCAGCGTAGACGCTGTCCCGGGAAATCAGCCCCAGCATTTT. The chain combines TRBV9 with TRBJ1-5; D uncertain. Trimming took 0 bases from V and 4 from J, leaving 14 bases between them. CDR1 and CDR2 from the germline V gene are SGDLS and YYNGEE. CDR3 size: 16 residues. The whole variable domain, remainder taken from reference TRBV9 and TRBJ1-5, is DSGVTQTPKHLITATGQRVTLRCSPRSGDLSVYWYQQSLDQGLQFLIQYYNGEERAKGNILERFSAQQFPDLHSELNLSSLELGDSALYFCASSVDAVPGNQPQHFGDGTRLSIL.

This chain uses TRBV24-1 with TRBJ1-2; TRBD1 might be the D (5 bases). This CDR3 contains 14 residues. Between the trimmed V and J ends, which lost 9 bases and 4 bases, there was a span of 17 bases. Germline loops: CDR1 KGHDR, CDR2 SFDVKD. The CDR3 nucleotides read TGTGCCACCGCTTCGGCAGGGATGATCTATGGCTACACCTTC. Translation: CATASAGMIYGYTF.

Only a few counts were recorded for this clonotype. This sequence joins TRBV9 and TRBJ2-3; no clear D. Germline CDR1 reads SGDLS; CDR2 reads YYNGEE. Trimming removed 4 bases from V and 3 bases from J, with 18 bases in between. The CDR3 runs 16 residues. The CDR3 loop reads CASSSRSDPMTDTQYF. DNA of the CDR3: TGTGCCAGCAGCTCACGGTCGGACCCCATGACAGATACGCAGTATTTT.

A note on this clonotype: Mismatch with germline at one junction end may stem from a read error. The V and J genes are TRBV13 and TRBJ2-3; no definite D call. Germline V CDR1 and CDR2: PRHDT, FYEKMQ (reference sequence). The length of the CDR3 is 13 residues. CDR3 sequence reads: CANSARLLHTQYF. DNA for the CDR3: TGTGCCAACAGCGCTAGACTTTTGCATACGCAGTATTTT. Using reference TRBV13 and TRBJ2-3 for the parts outside the CDR3, the full variable domain is AAGVIQSPRHLIKEKRETATLKCYPIPRHDTVYWYQQGPGQDPQFLISFYEKMQSDKGSIPDRFSAQQFSDYHSELNMSSLELGDSALYFCANSARLLHTQYFGPGTRLTVL.

This chain joins TRBV20-1 and TRBJ2-1; 8 bases align to TRBD2. Germline trimming cut 6 bases from V and 3 bases from J; bases unmatched to any gene: 4. The CDR3 extends over 13 amino acids. CDR1 DFQATT and CDR2 SNEGSKA come from the germline V gene (reference sequence). The CDR3 loop is CSAKRGIYNEQFF. The CDR3 region has the DNA TGCAGTGCCAAGCGGGGGATCTACAATGAGCAGTTCTTC.

This clonotype was observed a few times. The chain recombines TRBV18 with TRBJ2-1; 12 positions match TRBD1. There are 15 residues in the CDR3. V gave up 3 bases and J gave up 7 bases; unmatched junction bases: 4. Per the germline V gene, CDR1 is KGHSH and CDR2 is LQKENI. CDR3 residues: CASSPGDRGLNEQFF. CDR3 sequence (DNA): TGTGCCAGCTCACCGGGGGACAGGGGGCTGAATGAGCAGTTCTTC.

The V call is TRBV5-1, the J call TRBJ2-7; D gene uncertain. Deletions cut 0 bases from V and 0 bases from J, with 10 bases between. From germline, CDR1 is SGHRS and CDR2 YFSETQ. This CDR3 is 15 amino acids long. The CDR3 protein is CASSLAQKSSYEQYF. CDR3 sequence (DNA): TGCGCCAGCAGCTTGGCCCAGAAAAGCTCCTACGAGCAGTACTTC.

There are a few counts of this clonotype. The chain has TRBV2 and TRBJ1-2, with D hard to call. V was shortened by 3 bases and J by 11 bases, with 13 bases between the two germline ends. This CDR3 comprises 12 residues. Germline-derived CDR1 and CDR2 are SNHLY and FYNNEI. DNA for the CDR3: TGTGCCAGCAGTGACAACGGTCTAAGTTACACCTTC. This gives the protein CASSDNGLSYTF.

The chain has TRBV29-1 and TRBJ2-5; 7 positions agree with TRBD1. The V and J ends lost 4 bases and 4 bases, in that order; junction bases with no gene match: 9. Germline lookup yields CDR1 SQVTM and CDR2 ANQGSEA. The CDR3 runs to 14 residues. This chain's CDR3 is CSVGITGVRETQYF. CDR3 nucleotides: TGCAGCGTTGGAATAACAGGGGTTAGAGAGACCCAGTACTTC.

The chain combines TRBV21-1 with TRBJ2-7. TRBJ2-5 explains the end of the DNA better; the J call may be wrong. TRBV21-1 is a listed pseudogene. The CDR3 loop spans 17 amino acids. CDR3 region: CASSKDARGGFQETQYF. The CDR3 DNA reads TGTGCCAGCAGCAAAGACGCCCGTGGTGGTTTCCAAGAGACCCAGTACTTC.

Concerning this clonotype: The junction differs from germline at one of its ends, possibly a read error. V gene TRBV28 combines with J gene TRBJ2-6; a weak D match, TRBD1 (5 bases). This CDR3 comprises 17 residues. Per the germline V gene, CDR1 is MDHEN and CDR2 is SYDVKM. CDR3 loop: CASNTQGILSGADVLTF. CDR3 coding DNA: TGTGCCAGCAATACCCAGGGAATCCTCTCTGGGGCCGACGTCCTGACTTTC. The full variable domain, completed using reference TRBV28 and TRBJ2-6, is DVKVTQSSRYLVKRTGEKVFLECVQDMDHENMFWYRQDPGLGLRLIYFSYDVKMKEKGDIPEGYSVSREKKERFSLILESASTNQTSMYLCASNTQGILSGADVLTFGAGSRLTVL.

The J gene is TRBJ1-2, the V gene TRBV20-1; no reliable D call. Trimming pared 1 base from V and 4 bases from J, leaving 13 bases between. There are 14 residues in the CDR3. The V gene's germline CDR1 is DFQATT and CDR2 SNEGSKA (reference sequence). DNA for the CDR3: TGCAGTGCTAGAGGGACCTACGGGGTCTATGGCTACACCTTC. This gives the protein CSARGTYGVYGYTF.

This chain links TRBV7-9 with TRBJ2-1; TRBD2 aligns across 13 bases. CDR1 and CDR2 (germline): SEHNR, FQNEAQ (reference sequence). The CDR3 extends over 17 amino acids. Losses at the gene ends were 6 bases for V and 8 bases for J; bases not matched to a gene: 13. This chain's CDR3 is CASRHASRLAGGYEQFF. In nucleotides, the CDR3 is TGTGCCAGCAGACACGCGAGCCGACTAGCGGGGGGCTATGAGCAGTTCTTC.

This clonotype was found once. This rearrangement joins TRBV12-3 or TRBV12-4 to TRBJ2-1, with D possibly being TRBD1 or TRBD2 (6 bases each). This CDR3 is 15 amino acids long. Trimming pared 10 bases from V and 3 bases from J, leaving 19 bases between. CDR3 coding DNA: TGTGCCACCAAGTTAGGGGGGAGGTTCTACAATGAGCAGTTCTTC. Amino acid sequence: CATKLGGRFYNEQFF.

This clonotype turned up a few times. The chain combines TRBV5-1 with TRBJ2-1; D possibly corresponds to TRBD2 (6 bases). The CDR3 is made up of 14 amino acids. With 2 bases removed from V and 9 bases from J, the gap between germline ends came to 15 bases. Germline CDR1 SGHRS, CDR2 YFSETQ. CDR3 sequence reads: CASSLTGDAGEQFF. For the CDR3, the DNA is TGCGCCAGCAGCTTAACGGGGGATGCGGGTGAGCAGTTCTTC.

The V and J genes are TRBV12-5 and TRBJ1-3; 10 bases are shared with TRBD1. CDR3 size: 16 residues. Germline trimming cut 7 bases from V and 4 bases from J; bases unmatched to any gene: 10. Germline-derived CDR1 and CDR2 are LGHNT and FRNRAP. The CDR3 here is CASVKDRGILGNTIYF. CDR3 nucleotides: TGTGCTAGTGTTAAGGACAGGGGGATTCTCGGAAACACCATATATTTT.

In this sample, this clonotype turned up a few times. This chain joins TRBV20-1 and TRBJ1-6, with D perhaps TRBD1 (6 bases). Trimming took off 3 bases at V and 10 bases at J, with 16 bases between the two ends. CDR1 and CDR2 from the germline V gene are DFQATT and SNEGSKA (reference sequence). The CDR3 is made up of 14 amino acids. CDR3 residues: CSASPDSGGSPLHF. Here the CDR3 DNA reads TGCAGTGCTAGCCCGGACAGCGGGGGCTCACCCCTCCACTTT.

The gene calls are TRBV20-1 and TRBJ1-5; possibly TRBD1 for D (6 bases). V dropped 1 base and J dropped 0 bases, with 13 bases sitting between them. In germline, CDR1 is DFQATT, CDR2 SNEGSKA (reference sequence). This CDR3 is built from 16 residues. The CDR3 reads CSARGRGFVSNQPQHF. The DNA of the CDR3 is TGCAGTGCTAGAGGCAGGGGATTCGTTAGCAATCAGCCCCAGCATTTT.

The CDR3 nucleotides read TGTGCCAGCAGTCAGGACAGGGGGAATACAGATACGCAGTATTTT. Translating gives CASSQDRGNTDTQYF. This chain joins TRBV28 and TRBJ2-3; 10 bases are shared with TRBD1. V was clipped by 5 bases and J by 3 bases; unmatched bases: 5. Germline-derived CDR1 and CDR2 are MDHEN and SYDVKM. The CDR3 is 15 residues long.

This chain connects TRBV28 to TRBJ1-5; D remains unclear. The germline V gene encodes CDR1 MDHEN and CDR2 SYDVKM. V lost 4 bases, J lost 2 bases, and 12 bases lay in between. The CDR3 is made up of 15 amino acids. The CDR3 bases are TGTGCCAGCAGTTGGAGGGCTTGGGGCAATCAGCCCCAGCATTTT. Residues: CASSWRAWGNQPQHF.

This clonotype was seen more than once but under ten times. The chain uses TRBV5-1 and TRBJ2-3; tentative D call: TRBD2 (5 bases). CDR3 length: 14 residues. Trimming took off 2 bases at V and 6 bases at J, with 13 bases between the two ends. Germline lookup yields CDR1 SGHRS and CDR2 YFSETQ. This CDR3 is CASSFGRTADTQYF. In DNA, the CDR3 is TGCGCCAGCAGCTTTGGCAGGACTGCGGATACGCAGTATTTT.

Concerning this clonotype: A read error may account for a junction end that differs from germline. V and J are TRBV7-2 and TRBJ1-1; TRBD1 agrees at 7 bases. The CDR3 totals 15 residues. Germline assignment: CDR1 SGHTA and CDR2 FQGNSA. The CDR3 sequence: CASSLASTGVTEAFF. Here the CDR3 DNA reads TGTGCCAGCAGCCTAGCATCCACAGGGGTCACTGAAGCTTTCTTT. Full variable domain (missing parts from reference TRBV7-2 and TRBJ1-1): GAGVSQSPSNKVTEKGKDVELRCDPISGHTALYWYRQSLGQGLEFLIYFQGNSAPDKSGLPSDRFSAERTGGSVSTLTIQRTQQEDSAVYLCASSLASTGVTEAFFGQGTRLTVV.

DNA for the CDR3: TGTGCCAGCAGCCCACCCACAGGGGGCACACCAGAGGGACACTCAGGCGAGCAGTACTTC. Residues: CASSPPTGGTPEGHSGEQYF. This sequence joins TRBV13 and TRBJ2-4, with 9 bases identical to TRBD1. The J call may be in error: the DNA end matches TRBJ2-7 better. In germline, CDR1 is PRHDT, CDR2 FYEKMQ (reference sequence). The length of the CDR3 is 20 residues.